This TCR beta chain was found in a study of T cells in Graves' hyperthyroidism and ophthalmopathy. Amplification of TCR beta CDR3 regions was performed using RNA transcripts as template. The TCR CDR3 first-round RT-PCR relied on the HTBI primer set. TCRdb redid the calling of the multiplex PCR reads with MiXCR, one entry per CDR3 protein. The data contain about 290,000 distinct CDR3 sequences, over 15% of them singletons. The CDR3 totals 16 residues. The V end lost 4 bases, the J end lost 3 bases, and 19 bases lay between the germline ends. Looked up from germline, CDR1 is SGHAT and CDR2 is FQDESV (reference sequence). Any patient presenting with uncontrolled infection, other autoimmune disease, pregnancy or lactation was left out. This clonotype occurred many times. Antigen unknown. Study findings and constraints: Model predictions of ophthalmopathy came a median approximately 6 months before onset. Ophthalmopathy was told apart from stable hyperthyroidism by a 13 V-J model.

Source material: blood. This TCR came from a man between 25 and 39 years old with Graves' hyperthyroidism. V usage is TRBV11-1 and J usage is TRBJ2-7, with a tentative D call TRBD1 (5 bases). The CDR3 protein is CASSSQGAGILYEQYF. The CDR3 DNA sequence: TGTGCCAGCAGCTCTCAGGGCGCAGGGATCCTCTACGAGCAGTACTTC. The full variable domain, with the rest looked up from reference TRBV11-1 and TRBJ2-7, is EAEVAQSPRYKITEKSQAVAFWCDPISGHATLYWYRQILGQGPELLVQFQDESVVDDSQLPKDRFSAERLKGVDSTLKIQPAELGDSAMYLCASSSQGAGILYEQYFGPGTRLTVT.